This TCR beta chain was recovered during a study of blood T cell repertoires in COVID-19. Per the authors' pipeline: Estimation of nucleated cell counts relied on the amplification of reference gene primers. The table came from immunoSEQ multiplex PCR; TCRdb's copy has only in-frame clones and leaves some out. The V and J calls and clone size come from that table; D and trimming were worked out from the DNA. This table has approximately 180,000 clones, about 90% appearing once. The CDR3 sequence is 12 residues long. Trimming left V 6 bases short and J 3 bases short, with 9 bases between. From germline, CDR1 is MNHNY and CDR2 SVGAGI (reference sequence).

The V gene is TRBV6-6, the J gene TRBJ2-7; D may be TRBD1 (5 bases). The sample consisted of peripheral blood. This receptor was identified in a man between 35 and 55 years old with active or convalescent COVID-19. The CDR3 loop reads CASSSQGYEQYF. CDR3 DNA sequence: TGTGCCAGCAGCTCTCAGGGCTACGAGCAGTACTTC.